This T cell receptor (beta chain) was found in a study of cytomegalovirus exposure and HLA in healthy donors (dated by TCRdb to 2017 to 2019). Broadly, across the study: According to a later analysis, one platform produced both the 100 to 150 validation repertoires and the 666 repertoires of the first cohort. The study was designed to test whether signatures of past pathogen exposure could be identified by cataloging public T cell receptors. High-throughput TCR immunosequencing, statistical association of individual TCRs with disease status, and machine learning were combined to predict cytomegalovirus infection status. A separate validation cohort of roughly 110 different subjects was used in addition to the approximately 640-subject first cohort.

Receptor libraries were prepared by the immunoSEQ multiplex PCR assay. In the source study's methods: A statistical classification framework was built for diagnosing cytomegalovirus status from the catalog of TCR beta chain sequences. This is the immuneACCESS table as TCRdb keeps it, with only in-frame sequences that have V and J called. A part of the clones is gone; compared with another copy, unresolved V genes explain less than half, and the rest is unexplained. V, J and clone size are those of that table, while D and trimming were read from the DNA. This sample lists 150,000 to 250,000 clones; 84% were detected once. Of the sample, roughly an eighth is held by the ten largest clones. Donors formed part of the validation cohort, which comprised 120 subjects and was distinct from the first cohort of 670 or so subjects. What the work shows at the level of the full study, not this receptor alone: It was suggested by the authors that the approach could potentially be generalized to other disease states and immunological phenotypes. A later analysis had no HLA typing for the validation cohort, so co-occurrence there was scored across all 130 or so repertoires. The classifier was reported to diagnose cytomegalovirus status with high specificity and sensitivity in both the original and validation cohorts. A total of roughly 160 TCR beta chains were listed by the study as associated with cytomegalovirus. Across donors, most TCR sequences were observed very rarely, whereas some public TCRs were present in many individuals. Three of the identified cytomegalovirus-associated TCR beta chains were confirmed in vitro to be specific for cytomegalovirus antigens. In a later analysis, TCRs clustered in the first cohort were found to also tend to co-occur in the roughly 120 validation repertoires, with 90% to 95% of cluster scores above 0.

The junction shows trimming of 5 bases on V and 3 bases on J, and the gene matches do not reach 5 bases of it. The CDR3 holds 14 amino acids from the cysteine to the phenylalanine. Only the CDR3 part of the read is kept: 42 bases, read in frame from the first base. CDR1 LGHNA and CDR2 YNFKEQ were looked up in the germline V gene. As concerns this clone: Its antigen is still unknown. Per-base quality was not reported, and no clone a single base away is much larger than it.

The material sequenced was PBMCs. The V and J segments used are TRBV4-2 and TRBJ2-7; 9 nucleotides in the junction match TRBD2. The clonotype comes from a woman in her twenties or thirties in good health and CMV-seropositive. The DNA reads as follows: TGTGCCAGCAGCTTGACTAGCGGTAGCTACGAGCAGTACTTC. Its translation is CASSLTSGSYEQYF.